This TCR beta chain was sequenced in a study of CD4 T cells in relation to SARS-CoV-2 and coronaviruses. This CDR3 has 14 residues. After removal of 6 bases from V and 2 bases from J, the junction contained 5 bases not matched to a gene. Germline CDR1 and CDR2: KGHSH and LQKENI. Method: immunoSEQ multiplex PCR; TCRdb's copy keeps in-frame clones and lacks some. The data hold tens of thousands of clones, with roughly 90% observed a single time. This chain uses TRBV18 with TRBJ2-7; 9 bases match TRBD1. The origin of this receptor is an adult with COVID-19. The sample was memory CD4+ T cells from PBMCs. CDR3 bases: TGTGCCAGCTCCCCGGACAGGGGAACCTACGAGCAGTACTTC. It is translated as CASSPDRGTYEQYF.